This TCR beta chain is from a study of blood T cell repertoires in COVID-19. Original methodology: Estimated nucleated cell counts came from reference gene primer amplification. Sequencing used immunoSEQ multiplex PCR; TCRdb keeps in-frame clones, though not all of them. Clone size and the V and J calls come from that table; the DNA yielded D and trimming. The profile shows fewer than 300,000 clones, approximately 90% of them singletons. The CDR3 is made up of 16 amino acids. Trimming removed 2 bases from V and 4 bases from J, with 17 bases in between. The germline CDR1 and CDR2 sequences are MNHEY and SMNVEV (reference sequence).

The chain links TRBV27 to TRBJ1-2, with unresolved D. The source is a woman under 40 with COVID-19, enrolled during active disease. The specimen sequenced was peripheral blood. The CDR3 nucleotides are TGTGCCAGCAGTTTACATTCGCAGGTCCCCATCTATGGCTACACCTTC. Its translation is CASSLHSQVPIYGYTF.